This TCR beta chain originates from a study of graft-versus-host responses after intestinal transplantation. Study results and caveats: Investigators detected GvH clones in recipient marrow, with some emerging earlier in ileum or blood.

Germline V gives CDR1 SGHRS, CDR2 YFSETQ. V shed 4 bases and J 8 bases; nucleotides not matched to a gene: 9. This CDR3 region has 15 residues. With regard to this clone: Its antigen remains unknown.

Sequenced by immunoSEQ multiplex PCR; TCRdb stores in-frame clones only, minus some. The data contain roughly 120,000 clones, 85% to 95% of them singletons. This sequence joins TRBV5-1 and TRBJ2-1; 10 bases agree with TRBD2. The sample here was unstimulated CD8+ T cells sorted from spleen or lymph node cells, taken before intestinal transplant. This sequence originates from a human donor who received an intestinal transplant. The CDR3 is CASSPGLAETDEQFF. The CDR3 DNA follows: TGCGCCAGCAGCCCCGGACTAGCGGAGACGGATGAGCAGTTCTTC.